At least ten counts were recorded for the clone carrying this T cell receptor (beta chain). What it binds is unknown. TCRdb re-derived calls from the RACE reads in MiXCR, one entry per CDR3 protein. The repertoire holds approximately 72,000 distinct CDR3 sequences, with 11% as singletons. This specimen comes from a study of human T cells and chemical hapten exposure. Study-wide points: The count of PT1 expanded TCRs correlated positively with patch test score.

Germline loops: CDR1 MDHEN, CDR2 SYDVKM. V lost 6 bases and J lost 5, with 16 bases in between. This CDR3 region has 15 residues. The time point denotes: patch test 3, about 24 weeks after DPC sensitization. Treatment reported: therapeutic diphenylcyclopropenone sensitization with weekly scalp DPC. The sequencing used whole blood, collected in connection with sensitization to the hapten diphenylcyclopropenone (DPC). The chain joins TRBV28 to TRBJ1-4; a weak D match, TRBD1 (6 bases). This receptor was identified in a woman in her fifties or sixties with alopecia areata. Some clones in this sample may be carry-over from other donors' samples. The CDR3 coding sequence is TGTGCCAGCAGCCCCGCAGGGGCCAGGAATGAAAAACTGTTTTTT. Translation: CASSPAGARNEKLFF.